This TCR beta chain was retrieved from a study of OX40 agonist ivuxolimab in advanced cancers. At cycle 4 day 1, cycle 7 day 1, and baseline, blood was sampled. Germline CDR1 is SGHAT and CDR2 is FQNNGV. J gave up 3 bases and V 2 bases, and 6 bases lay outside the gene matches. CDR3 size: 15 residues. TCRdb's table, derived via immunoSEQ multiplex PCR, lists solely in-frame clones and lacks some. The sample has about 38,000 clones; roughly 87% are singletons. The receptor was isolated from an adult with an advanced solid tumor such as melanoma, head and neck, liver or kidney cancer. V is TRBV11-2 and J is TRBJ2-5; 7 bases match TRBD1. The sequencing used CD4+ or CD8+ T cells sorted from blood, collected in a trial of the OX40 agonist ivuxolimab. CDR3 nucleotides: TGTGCCAGCAGCTTAAGGTGGGACAGAGAAGAGACCCAGTACTTC. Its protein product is CASSLRWDREETQYF.